Presented here are 5 T cell receptor beta chains from one specimen sequenced in a study of PD-1 blockade in classical Hodgkin lymphoma. Produced via immunoSEQ multiplex PCR; TCRdb's table is partial and in-frame only. The top ten clones hold roughly 9.7% of a sample with 46,000 or so clones, 88% of them seen once. Following autologous stem cell transplantation, relapse occurred in every patient, and exposure to brentuximab vedotin varied. The starting material was peripheral blood mononuclear cells (PBMCs), obtained at baseline. The receptors were sampled from a human donor with classical Hodgkin lymphoma.

CDR3 in DNA: TGTGCCAGCAGTTCAGGACAGAGTAGAACTGAAGCTTTCTTT. Its protein product is CASSSGQSRTEAFF. The V gene is TRBV2, the J gene TRBJ1-1; D perhaps matches TRBD1 (6 bases). Trimming shortened V by 5 bases and J by 5 bases, and 15 bases separated the two germline ends. CDR3 size: 14 residues. CDR1 is SNHLY, CDR2 FYNNEI, per germline.

The V gene is TRBV9, the J gene TRBJ2-7, with 11 bases fitting TRBD2. Trimming cost V 4 bases and J 3 bases; bases outside gene matches: 3. Germline V gene lookup returns CDR1 SGDLS and CDR2 YYNGEE. There are 14 residues in the CDR3. The CDR3: CASSPGLAVYEQYF. The CDR3 DNA reads TGTGCCAGCAGCCCGGGACTAGCGGTCTACGAGCAGTACTTC. Variable domain in full (rest from reference TRBV9 and TRBJ2-7): DSGVTQTPKHLITATGQRVTLRCSPRSGDLSVYWYQQSLDQGLQFLIQYYNGEERAKGNILERFSAQQFPDLHSELNLSSLELGDSALYFCASSPGLAVYEQYFGPGTRLTVT.

The rearrangement uses TRBV27 and TRBJ2-1; 7 nucleotides agree with TRBD1. Germline CDR1 MNHEY, CDR2 SMNVEV (reference sequence). This CDR3 has 15 residues. V trimming: 4 bases; J trimming: 4 bases; junction bases outside the gene matches: 7. The CDR3 nucleotides are TGTGCCAGCAGTTGGACAGGCCAATGGTACAATGAGCAGTTCTTC. Its translation is CASSWTGQWYNEQFF.

This sequence joins TRBV5-6 and TRBJ2-1; no clear D gene. CDR1 SGHDT and CDR2 YYEEEE come from the germline V gene. CDR3 length equals 12 residues. The V end was cut by 2 bases, the J end by 2 bases, with 2 bases between. CDR3 coding DNA: TGTGCCAGCAGCTTAGCCTACAATGAGCAGTTCTTC. Protein: CASSLAYNEQFF.

This chain uses TRBV27 with TRBJ2-1; 8 positions match TRBD2. The CDR3 totals 16 residues. Germline lookup yields CDR1 MNHEY and CDR2 SMNVEV (reference sequence). Germline trimming cut 8 bases from V and 5 bases from J; bases unmatched to any gene: 14. The chain's CDR3 is CASRAPGRGDNNEQFF. For the CDR3, the DNA is TGTGCCAGCCGCGCCCCCGGGAGGGGGGATAACAATGAGCAGTTCTTC.